One sample yielded the 7 T cell receptor beta chains listed below, sequenced in a study of PD-1 blockade in classical Hodgkin lymphoma. The sample's time point: cycle 4 day 1 (C4D1), after more than five weeks of nivolumab. Each patient's relapse followed autologous stem cell transplantation, and brentuximab vedotin exposure varied. This table comes from immunoSEQ multiplex PCR, and its TCRdb copy is limited to in-frame clones, with some not included. The sample has under 20,000 clones; about three quarters are singletons. The sample consisted of peripheral blood mononuclear cells (PBMCs), taken before the fourth cycle of nivolumab. These receptors originate from a human donor with classical Hodgkin lymphoma.

This clone was seen a single time. Here the CDR3 DNA reads TGTGCCAGTAGTATATTGGGGGAGGGTGGCAATCAGCCCCAGCATTTT. This translates into CASSILGEGGNQPQHF. The genes are TRBV19 and TRBJ1-5, with D perhaps TRBD1 (5 bases). The CDR3 totals 16 residues. Trimming cost V 2 bases and J 2 bases, with 13 bases left between them. The germline V gene has CDR1 LNHDA and CDR2 SQIVND (reference sequence).

V usage is TRBV7-3 and J usage is TRBJ2-7; TRBD2 might be the D (6 bases). The V gene's germline CDR1 is SGHTA and CDR2 FQGTGA. The length of the CDR3 is 13 residues. V shed 4 bases and J shed 6 bases, with 13 bases lying between them. The CDR3 DNA sequence: TGTGCCAGCAGCTCCAACTCGGGAGCCGAGCAGTACTTC. This encodes CASSSNSGAEQYF.

Note on this clone: The same CDR3 also results from other DNA sequences found in this sample. The chain couples TRBV5-1 to TRBJ1-1, with a possible D match to TRBD1 (5 bases). The CDR3 covers 14 residues. Germline V gene data show CDR1 as SGHRS and CDR2 as YFSETQ. Trimming removed 0 bases at V and 5 bases at J, with 11 bases between. The CDR3 nucleotides read TGCGCCAGCAGCTTGGAGGCAGGGCGGACTGAAGCTTTCTTT. Amino acid sequence: CASSLEAGRTEAFF. The full variable domain, with the rest looked up from reference TRBV5-1 and TRBJ1-1, is KAGVTQTPRYLIKTRGQQVTLSCSPISGHRSVSWYQQTPGQGLQFLFEYFSETQRNKGNFPGRFSGRQFSNSRSEMNVSTLELGDSALYLCASSLEAGRTEAFFGQGTRLTVV.

Details on this clone: Its ends do not fully match the called genes, so a read error is possible. This rearrangement joins TRBV4-1 to TRBJ2-3; D might be TRBD1 (5 bases). This CDR3 is 12 amino acids long. The germline V gene encodes CDR1 MGHRA and CDR2 YSYEKL. CDR3 nucleotide sequence: TGCGCCAGCAGCCAAGTTACAGGTACGCAGTATTTT. Protein sequence: CASSQVTGTQYF.

The chain employs TRBV5-1 and TRBJ1-6; D is possibly TRBD1 (6 bases). The CDR3 sequence is 16 residues long. Germline lookup yields CDR1 SGHRS and CDR2 YFSETQ. The ends were cut back, 4 bases at V and 2 bases at J, with 13 bases in the middle. CDR3 sequence (DNA): TGCGCCAGCAGCCCTACAGGGTGGACCTATAATTCACCCCTCCACTTT. This gives the protein CASSPTGWTYNSPLHF.

CDR3 nucleotide sequence: TGTGCCAGTAAAACAGGGGGATCGGATGAGCAGTTCTTC. Translation: CASKTGGSDEQFF. The gene calls are TRBV19 and TRBJ2-1; the match to TRBD1 covers 8 bases. Germline CDR1 LNHDA, CDR2 SQIVND (reference sequence). This CDR3 is 13 amino acids long. Unmatched junction bases numbered 7, after V lost 7 bases and J lost 8 bases.

V is TRBV28 and J is TRBJ2-1; a weak D match, TRBD2 (6 bases). V shed 7 bases and J shed 7 bases, with 14 bases lying between them. Germline CDR1 MDHEN, CDR2 SYDVKM. This CDR3 has 13 residues. The CDR3 nucleotides read TGTGCCAGCACTTGGGGGGTATTTAATGAGCAGTTCTTC. Translating it yields CASTWGVFNEQFF.